This T cell receptor beta chain was captured in a study of blood T cell repertoires in COVID-19. Trimming shortened V by 1 base and J by 5 bases, and 9 bases separated the two germline ends. CDR1 is GTSNPN, CDR2 SVGIG, per germline (reference sequence). The CDR3 contains 13 residues. Produced via immunoSEQ multiplex PCR; TCRdb's table is partial and in-frame only. Of 300,000 to 350,000 clones in the sample, about nine tenths were seen once. Participant-reported clinical history was the basis for cohort assignment. This receptor was taken from a woman younger than 45 who had recovered from COVID-19. The chain couples TRBV30 to TRBJ1-5, with D tentatively TRBD1 (5 bases). Sequenced sample: PBMCs or T cells enriched from blood (not recorded which). The CDR3 DNA sequence: TGTGCCTGGAGTGGGGGGGGTTATCAGCCCCAGCATTTT. Its protein is CAWSGGGYQPQHF. Combining the CDR3 with reference TRBV30 and TRBJ1-5 gives the whole variable domain SQTIHQWPATLVQPVGSPLSLECTVEGTSNPNLYWYRQAAGRGLQLLFYSVGIGQISSEVPQNLSASRPQDRQFILSSKKLLLSDSGFYLCAWSGGGYQPQHFGDGTRLSIL.